Listed below are T cell receptor beta chains from one sample, sequenced in a study of CD8 T cells in ankylosing spondylitis. In TCRdb, the 5' RACE reads were re-called with MiXCR into one record per CDR3 protein. The sample records about 390,000 distinct CDR3 sequences, about a fifth being singletons. Material: blood, either unsorted or a sorted T cell fraction (not recorded which). The receptors originated from a male donor with ankylosing spondylitis. The CDR3 runs from the conserved cysteine through the conserved F or W. D genes are given only for firm matches. Rows give clone size only sometimes, using once, few, many, or a class for an expanded clone.

clone_size d_call j_call v_call cdr3_aa cdr3_nt
. . TRBJ1-1 TRBV25-1 CASSGPHTGNTEAFF TGTGCCAGCAGTGGCCCCCATACAGGAAACACTGAAGCTTTCTTT
. . TRBJ2-2 TRBV20-1 CSARDPGGMAGELFF TGCAGTGCTAGAGATCCGGGCGGGATGGCCGGGGAGCTGTTTTTT
. TRBD2 TRBJ2-7 TRBV28 CASSLKWLTSGFYEQYF TGTGCCAGCAGTTTAAAGTGGTTGACTAGCGGGTTCTACGAGCAGTACTTC
. TRBD2 TRBJ2-5 TRBV20-1 CSARGSTSGFQETQYF TGCAGTGCTAGAGGCAGTACTAGCGGCTTCCAAGAGACCCAGTACTTC
. . TRBJ1-1 TRBV7-3 CASSPGGGAAEAFF TGTGCCAGCAGCCCCGGAGGGGGGGCCGCTGAAGCTTTCTTT
. . TRBJ2-5 TRBV14 CASSQGFSDGETQYF TGTGCCAGCAGCCAAGGATTCTCGGACGGGGAGACCCAGTACTTC
few . TRBJ2-7 TRBV5-6 CASSLVGDEQYF TGTGCCAGCAGCTTGGTTGGGGACGAGCAGTACTTC
. TRBD1 TRBJ1-5 TRBV20-1 CSASDRDTREPQHF TGCAGTGCTAGCGACAGGGATACAAGGGAGCCCCAGCATTTT
few . TRBJ2-2 TRBV5-1 CAAKEGITGELFF TGCGCCGCTAAGGAAGGGATAACCGGGGAGCTGTTTTTT
few . TRBJ2-1 TRBV11-2 CASSSRTPMYEQFF TGTGCCAGCAGCTCCAGGACTCCTATGTATGAGCAGTTCTTC
. TRBD2 TRBJ2-7 TRBV5-1 CASSPAGVRNYEQYF TGCGCCAGCAGCCCTGCGGGAGTAAGGAACTACGAGCAGTACTTC
few . TRBJ1-1 TRBV27 CASSRVLENTEAFF TGTGCCAGCAGTCGGGTCCTGGAGAACACTGAAGCTTTCTTT
few . TRBJ2-1 TRBV19 CASSIRSGSYNEQFF TGTGCCAGTAGTATAAGATCGGGATCTTACAATGAGCAGTTCTTC
few TRBD1 TRBJ1-1 TRBV20-1 CSARPPTGGTEAFF TGCAGTGCTAGACCTCCGACAGGGGGCACTGAAGCTTTCTTT
few TRBD2 TRBJ2-1 TRBV20-1 CSAPSPLSGSRNEQFF TGCAGTGCGCCCTCCCCCCTCAGCGGGAGTCGAAATGAGCAGTTCTTC
. . TRBJ1-5 TRBV30 CAWGTGSGNQPQHF TGTGCCTGGGGTACAGGATCGGGCAATCAGCCCCAGCATTTT
once . TRBJ2-1 TRBV5-6 CASSFVFAVSYNEQFF TGTGCCAGCAGCTTTGTCTTTGCGGTTTCCTACAATGAGCAGTTCTTC
. TRBD2 TRBJ2-1 TRBV7-7 CASSPGASGYNEQFF TGTGCCAGCAGCCCCGGGGCTAGCGGCTACAATGAGCAGTTCTTC
. . TRBJ1-2 TRBV20-1 CSANVPGAGGYTF TGCAGTGCTAATGTCCCGGGGGCTGGTGGCTACACCTTC
. . TRBJ2-7 TRBV11-3 CASRSSFEQYF TGTGCCAGCAGGAGTAGCTTCGAGCAGTACTTC
once . TRBJ1-2 TRBV20-1 CSATGTKPYGYTF TGCAGTGCTACAGGGACGAAACCCTATGGCTACACCTTC
few TRBD2 TRBJ2-7 TRBV10-3 CAISESQAGAYEQYF TGTGCCATCAGTGAGTCCCAAGCGGGGGCCTACGAGCAGTACTTC
. . TRBJ2-3 TRBV7-6 CASSLRAALRADTQYF TGTGCCAGCAGCCTGAGGGCAGCCCTGAGAGCAGATACGCAGTATTTT
. . TRBJ2-7 TRBV29-1 CSVEYETYEQYF TGCAGCGTTGAATACGAGACCTACGAGCAGTACTTC
. . TRBJ2-2 TRBV19 CASSIRRAVGELFF TGTGCCAGTAGTATTAGGCGGGCGGTCGGGGAGCTGTTTTTT
. TRBD2 TRBJ2-7 TRBV5-5 CASSFWTSEGEQYF TGTGCCAGCAGCTTCTGGACTAGCGAAGGCGAGCAGTACTTC
few TRBD2 TRBJ2-1 TRBV7-9 CASSWGLAGDAEQFF TGTGCCAGCAGCTGGGGACTAGCGGGAGACGCTGAGCAGTTCTTC
few . TRBJ2-2 TRBV12-3/TRBV12-4 CASSNLVSGELFF TGTGCCAGCAGCAATCTAGTCAGCGGGGAGCTGTTTTTT
. TRBD1 TRBJ2-6 TRBV19 CASSMTGGGAGANVLTF TGTGCCAGTAGTATGACAGGGGGCGGTGCTGGGGCCAACGTCCTGACTTTC
few . TRBJ2-2 TRBV4-1 CASSQDRSTYSNTGELFF TGCGCCAGCAGCCAAGATAGGAGCACCTACTCGAACACCGGGGAGCTGTTTTTT
. . TRBJ2-2 TRBV3-1 CASSQGPAGELFF TGTGCCAGCAGCCAAGGCCCGGCGGGGGAGCTGTTTTTT
. TRBD1 TRBJ1-1 TRBV24-1 CATSDPQRQGVLTEAFF TGTGCCACCAGTGACCCGCAACGACAGGGCGTTTTGACTGAAGCTTTCTTT
. . TRBJ2-5 TRBV19 CASSNPDRGGETQYF TGTGCCAGTAGCAACCCTGACAGGGGAGGGGAGACCCAGTACTTC
once TRBD2 TRBJ2-3 TRBV3-1 CASSRPSGLALHTDTQYF TGTGCCAGCAGCCGACCGTCGGGACTAGCCCTTCACACAGATACGCAGTATTTT
few TRBD2 TRBJ2-1 TRBV5-1 CASSWSGGDNEQFF TGCGCCAGCAGCTGGTCGGGAGGGGACAATGAGCAGTTCTTC